A selection of T cell receptor beta chains follows, all from one sample in a study of identical twins. TCRdb passed the 5' RACE reads through MiXCR, listing each CDR3 protein once. Among 450,000 to 500,000 distinct CDR3 sequences listed, roughly an eighth were seen once. These data were also reused for a study on yellow fever vaccine responses in identical twins.

The sequenced sample consisted of CD4+ T cells sorted from blood. The origin of the receptors is a woman aged 18-35 years in good health. Each CDR3 is given with its conserved first and last residue. The D gene is left open where the match is weak. A row's size may be missing; if present it is once, few, many or a size class.

D,J,V,size,CDR3,DNA
TRBD2,TRBJ2-1,TRBV3-1,.,CASSQGDPGLAGENEQFF,TGTGCCAGCAGCCAAGGAGATCCGGGACTAGCGGGAGAAAATGAGCAGTTCTTC
.,TRBJ2-3,TRBV14,few,CASNPGTQDTQYF,TGTGCCAGCAACCCCGGGACGCAAGATACGCAGTATTTT
.,TRBJ2-7,TRBV20-1,.,CSARDPWGRGAYEQYF,TGCAGTGCTAGAGACCCTTGGGGGCGAGGGGCTTACGAGCAGTACTTC
.,TRBJ2-7,TRBV20-1,few,CSAPSENEQYF,TGCAGTGCCCCAAGCGAAAACGAGCAGTACTTC
.,TRBJ1-6,TRBV5-6,many,CASSLEGVFYNSPLHF,TGTGCCAGCAGCTTGGAAGGGGTATTCTATAATTCACCCCTCCACTTT
.,TRBJ2-1,TRBV19,.,CASSMLWRNEQFF,TGTGCCAGTAGTATGCTGTGGAGGAATGAGCAGTTCTTC
.,TRBJ2-6,TRBV28,once,CASRGGSSGANVLTF,TGTGCCAGCAGGGGGGGTAGCTCTGGGGCCAACGTCCTGACTTTC
.,TRBJ1-2,TRBV30,.,CAWSVLGGRYYGYTF,TGTGCCTGGAGTGTACTAGGAGGGAGGTACTATGGCTACACCTTC
.,TRBJ2-5,TRBV20-1,.,CSAGASGNQETQYF,TGCAGCGCGGGGGCTAGCGGAAACCAAGAGACCCAGTACTTC
TRBD1,TRBJ2-1,TRBV20-1,.,CRVGTGAYNEQFF,TGCAGGGTAGGGACAGGAGCTTACAATGAGCAGTTCTTC
.,TRBJ2-7,TRBV29-1,many,CSVGTNYEQYF,TGCAGCGTCGGAACTAATTACGAGCAGTACTTC
TRBD1,TRBJ2-4,TRBV28,many,CASSPLRGGRPNIQYF,TGTGCCAGCAGTCCCCTTAGAGGGGGCCGACCAAACATTCAGTACTTC
.,TRBJ1-1,TRBV18,.,CASSPDRAEMSEAFF,TGTGCCAGCTCACCAGATCGCGCGGAAATGTCTGAAGCTTTCTTT
.,TRBJ2-1,TRBV25-1,many,CASSESGAAYNEQFF,TGTGCCAGCAGTGAATCGGGTGCGGCCTACAATGAGCAGTTCTTC
.,TRBJ2-1,TRBV4-2,.,CASSPGLLCYNEQFF,TGTGCCAGCAGCCCCGGGCTCCTCTGCTACAATGAGCAGTTCTTC
.,TRBJ1-1,TRBV6-5,.,CASSYTVNTEAFF,TGTGCCAGCAGTTATACAGTGAACACTGAAGCTTTCTTT
TRBD1,TRBJ2-7,TRBV20-1,many,CSARGTETGSEQYF,TGCAGTGCTAGGGGGACAGAAACAGGCTCCGAGCAGTACTTC
.,TRBJ2-7,TRBV5-1,once,CASSLQDPTHEQYF,TGCGCCAGCAGCTTGCAGGACCCGACCCACGAGCAGTACTTC
TRBD2,TRBJ2-7,TRBV3-1,few,CASSQPQGTSGAAYEQYF,TGTGCCAGCAGCCAACCCCAAGGGACTAGCGGAGCAGCCTACGAGCAGTACTTC
.,TRBJ1-5,TRBV6-1,few,CASSLSSGVGQPQHF,TGTGCCAGCAGTCTGAGTTCGGGGGTAGGTCAGCCCCAGCATTTT
TRBD2,TRBJ2-7,TRBV20-1,.,CRGLTSGKAYEQYF,TGCAGGGGCCTAACTAGCGGGAAGGCCTACGAGCAGTACTTC
.,TRBJ2-7,TRBV23-1,.,CASPFMGGASGEQYF,TGCGCCAGCCCCTTTATGGGAGGCGCCTCGGGGGAGCAGTACTTC
.,TRBJ2-5,TRBV20-1,few,CSARWQGGQETQYF,TGCAGTGCTAGGTGGCAGGGGGGGCAAGAGACCCAGTACTTC
TRBD1,TRBJ1-1,TRBV6-1,few,CAIFKGAGGFGEAFF,TGTGCCATCTTTAAAGGGGCAGGGGGCTTTGGTGAAGCTTTCTTT
.,TRBJ2-3,TRBV20-1,many,CSARGRTLTDTQYF,TGCAGTGCTAGAGGCAGGACCCTCACAGATACGCAGTATTTT
.,TRBJ1-6,TRBV4-1,.,CASSQGGPLGVPLHF,TGCGCCAGCAGCCAAGGAGGCCCGCTGGGGGTCCCCCTCCACTTT
.,TRBJ1-2,TRBV6-1,.,CASSESGVGYTF,TGTGCCAGCAGTGAATCGGGGGTAGGCTACACCTTC
.,TRBJ2-2,TRBV28,many,CASSLAGSNTGELFF,TGTGCCAGCAGTTTGGCGGGATCGAACACCGGGGAGCTGTTTTTT
.,TRBJ2-3,TRBV20-1,many,CSARVITMGGRDTQYF,TGCAGTGCTAGAGTAATAACGATGGGAGGAAGAGATACGCAGTATTTT
.,TRBJ2-7,TRBV20-1,few,CSARATSYEQYF,TGCAGTGCTCGTGCTACCTCCTACGAGCAGTACTTC
TRBD1,TRBJ1-1,TRBV10-1,.,CASSEGPSGTGKLFRSTEAFF,TGCGCCAGCAGTGAGGGGCCCTCCGGGACAGGGAAACTTTTCCGTTCCACTGAAGCTTTCTTT
TRBD1,TRBJ1-2,TRBV6-5,.,CASSDSGTESYGYTF,TGTGCCAGCAGTGACTCCGGGACAGAAAGCTATGGCTACACCTTC
TRBD2,TRBJ2-7,TRBV6-2/TRBV6-3,many,CASRRLAGHSSYEQYF,TGTGCCAGCAGGCGTCTAGCGGGGCACAGCTCCTACGAGCAGTACTTC
.,TRBJ2-2,TRBV9,.,CASSVASGVGAGELFF,TGTGCCAGCAGCGTGGCTTCGGGGGTAGGCGCCGGGGAGCTGTTTTTT
TRBD2,TRBJ2-3,TRBV28,.,CASSFLGSGGSTDTQYF,TGTGCCAGCAGCTTCCTCGGGAGCGGGGGGAGCACAGATACGCAGTATTTT
.,TRBJ2-7,TRBV4-2,few,CASSQDKGHFLGTYEQYF,TGTGCCAGCAGCCAAGATAAAGGACACTTCCTGGGAACCTACGAGCAGTACTTC
TRBD1,TRBJ2-2,TRBV5-1,many,CASSLETGGIVNTGELFF,TGCGCCAGCAGCCTCGAGACAGGGGGGATCGTGAACACCGGGGAGCTGTTTTTT
.,TRBJ2-7,TRBV7-3,.,CASSSQGTDEQYF,TGTGCCAGCAGTTCCCAGGGGACGGACGAGCAGTACTTC
.,TRBJ1-2,TRBV12-3/TRBV12-4,.,CASRDVYYGYTF,TGTGCCAGCCGGGACGTCTATTATGGCTACACCTTC
.,TRBJ2-2,TRBV3-1,few,CASSQVYDTGELFF,TGTGCCAGCAGCCAAGTTTACGACACCGGGGAGCTGTTTTTT
.,TRBJ1-5,TRBV30,.,CAWSIQGTSQPQHF,TGTGCCTGGAGTATCCAGGGGACGAGTCAGCCCCAGCATTTT